The 10 T cell receptor beta chains given below trace back to one sample, sequenced in a study of blood T cell repertoires in COVID-19. Sequencing was performed with immunoSEQ multiplex PCR; in TCRdb, only in-frame clones are kept and a portion is missing. The table records 60,000 or so clones, 85% to 90% of them present only once. The specimen sequenced was peripheral blood. These receptors originate from a human donor with active COVID-19. The donor label of this sample is uncertain.

The chain uses TRBV4-1 and TRBJ2-7; tentative D call: TRBD1 (5 bases). CDR1 and CDR2 (germline): MGHRA, YSYEKL. Trimming cost V 0 bases and J 3 bases, with 9 bases left between them. The CDR3 length is 14 residues. CDR3 sequence (DNA): TGCGCCAGCAGCCAAGATCCAGGGTTCTACGAGCAGTACTTC. This sequence encodes CASSQDPGFYEQYF.

The V and J genes are TRBV4-2 and TRBJ1-6; 11 nucleotides match TRBD1. The CDR3 covers 17 residues. From germline, CDR1 is LGHNA and CDR2 YNFKEQ. V lost 4 bases to trimming and J lost 6 bases; unmatched junction nucleotides: 8. The DNA of the CDR3 is TGTGCCAGCAGCCCACCGGGACAGGGGGAGGGTAATTCACCCCTCCACTTT. This codes for CASSPPGQGEGNSPLHF.

The chain couples TRBV28 to TRBJ1-4; possibly TRBD1 for D (6 bases). Germline V lookup: CDR1 MDHEN, CDR2 SYDVKM. V shed 5 bases and J shed 8 bases, with 18 bases lying between them. This CDR3 spans 15 amino acids. Here the CDR3 reads CASSLGQSSGEKLFF. CDR3 coding DNA: TGTGCCAGCAGTCTCGGACAGTCCTCTGGAGAAAAACTGTTTTTT.

The chain carries TRBV30 and TRBJ2-2; 7 nucleotides line up with TRBD2. The ends lost 3 bases at V and 3 bases at J; junction bases unmatched: 1. CDR1 is GTSNPN and CDR2 is SVGIG in the germline V gene (reference sequence). The CDR3 is made up of 13 amino acids. CDR3 protein: CAWRGGYTGELFF. In DNA form, the CDR3 reads TGTGCCTGGAGGGGAGGGTACACCGGGGAGCTGTTTTTT.

V and J are TRBV9 and TRBJ2-4, with a possible D match to TRBD2 (5 bases). Germline CDR1 and CDR2: SGDLS and YYNGEE. The CDR3 consists of 14 residues. V lost 3 bases to trimming and J lost 9 bases, with 16 bases between them. The CDR3 reads CASSGGPSPAIQYF. The CDR3 DNA follows: TGTGCCAGCAGCGGCGGGCCCTCCCCGGCCATTCAGTACTTC.

The rearrangement joins TRBV4-3 to TRBJ2-6, with 7 bases that match TRBD1. This CDR3 is 18 amino acids long. J was trimmed by 1 base and V by 4 bases; bases with no gene match: 10. Germline assignment: CDR1 LGHNA and CDR2 YSLEER. This CDR3 reads CASSRLRTGVSGANVLTF. CDR3 sequence (DNA): TGCGCCAGCAGCCGTCTAAGGACAGGTGTTTCTGGGGCCAACGTCCTGACTTTC.

The CDR3 loop is CASSEWGRGFNSPLHF. For the CDR3, the DNA is TGTGCCAGCAGTGAATGGGGAAGAGGGTTTAATTCACCCCTCCACTTT. V is TRBV2 and J is TRBJ1-6; D remains unclear. Trimming removed 2 bases at V and 6 bases at J, with 14 bases between. This CDR3 has 16 amino acids. Germline V lookup: CDR1 SNHLY, CDR2 FYNNEI.

This chain joins TRBV15 and TRBJ2-7; D perhaps matches TRBD2 (6 bases). CDR1 is LNHNV, CDR2 YYDKDF, per germline (reference sequence). CDR3 length equals 16 residues. V was cut by 3 bases and J by 6 bases, with 21 bases left in between. As DNA, the CDR3 is TGTGCCACCAGCAGGCCCGTTGGGCTTGAGGGAGGCGAGCAGTACTTC. Amino acids: CATSRPVGLEGGEQYF.

V gene TRBV28 combines with J gene TRBJ2-7; D possibly corresponds to TRBD2 (5 bases). Trimming pared 4 bases from V and 0 bases from J, leaving 10 bases between. CDR1 is MDHEN, CDR2 SYDVKM, per germline. The length of the CDR3 is 14 residues. DNA of the CDR3: TGTGCCAGCAGTTATAGGACTGACTCCTACGAGCAGTACTTC. Its protein product is CASSYRTDSYEQYF.

The gene calls are TRBV14 and TRBJ2-1; tentative D call: TRBD2 (5 bases). Trimming stripped 0 bases from V and 4 bases from J, with 7 bases between. The CDR3 runs to 14 residues. The germline gives CDR1 SGHDN, CDR2 FVKESK. The DNA of the CDR3 is TGTGCCAGCAGCCAAGATCCGGGATACAATGAGCAGTTCTTC. It translates to CASSQDPGYNEQFF.